The 10 T cell receptor beta chains below come from one sample, sequenced in a study of blood T cell repertoires in COVID-19. Clones were read by immunoSEQ multiplex PCR, and TCRdb kept only the in-frame ones, dropping some. The table has 65,000 to 75,000 clones, roughly 80% seen once. The sequencing sample was made of peripheral blood. These receptors were obtained from a man older than 75 with acute or convalescent COVID-19.

The V and J genes are TRBV7-9 and TRBJ1-2, with 10 bases matching TRBD1. The CDR3 has 18 residues. Trimming at V came to 9 bases and at J to 6 bases, leaving 22 bases not matched to a gene. In germline, CDR1 is SEHNR, CDR2 FQNEAQ (reference sequence). The CDR3 loop reads CASKGRAIWGQGKDGYTF. CDR3 DNA: TGTGCCAGTAAAGGTCGGGCGATTTGGGGACAGGGGAAGGATGGCTACACCTTC.

This clone showed up just once. J is TRBJ1-6 and V is TRBV6-5, with 9 positions matching TRBD1. The CDR3 runs 15 residues. Germline assignment: CDR1 MNHEY and CDR2 SVGAGI. The V segment lost 6 bases and the J segment 5 bases; nucleotides outside the gene matches: 5. CDR3 protein: CASRTGGLDNSPLHF. CDR3 coding DNA: TGTGCCAGCAGGACAGGGGGGCTAGATAATTCACCCCTCCACTTT.

V gene TRBV5-1 combines with J gene TRBJ2-7; D may be TRBD1 (6 bases). The CDR3 covers 14 residues. V lost 5 bases and J lost 0, with 12 bases in between. Per germline, CDR1 SGHRS and CDR2 YFSETQ. CDR3 in amino acids: CASRPRQDSYEQYF. The CDR3 nucleotides are TGCGCCAGCAGGCCAAGACAGGACTCCTACGAGCAGTACTTC.

As for this clone: At one of its ends the junction is not consistent with the germline gene, which may arise from a read error. The rearrangement joins TRBV28 to TRBJ1-1; 8 positions agree with TRBD1. CDR3 length: 13 residues. Germline CDR1 MDHEN, CDR2 SYDVKM. The CDR3 nucleotides are TGTGCCAGCAGGACCCGGGACAGGCCCCTGGTAGGGTTT. It codes for CASRTRDRPLVGF.

V gene TRBV28 combines with J gene TRBJ2-7; 8 bases map to TRBD1. V gave up 2 bases and J gave up 5 bases; unmatched junction bases: 8. The germline V gene has CDR1 MDHEN and CDR2 SYDVKM. The CDR3 covers 15 residues. The CDR3 nucleotides are TGTGCCAGCAGTTTAAGCGGACAGGGTAGGAACGAGCAGTACTTC. It encodes CASSLSGQGRNEQYF.

This clone was picked up one time. The chain combines TRBV10-1 with TRBJ1-1; 7 bases fit TRBD1. CDR1 WNHNN and CDR2 SYGVQD come from the germline V gene (reference sequence). The V gene end was trimmed by 3 bases and the J gene end by 1 base; junction bases not matched to a gene: 5. The CDR3 is 15 amino acids. The DNA for the CDR3 is TGCGCCAGCAGTGATACAGGGGTGCCGAACACTGAAGCTTTCTTT. Amino acid sequence: CASSDTGVPNTEAFF.

This clone turned up a few times. This chain links TRBV5-8 with TRBJ1-2, with 7 bases aligning to TRBD1. CDR3 length: 14 residues. Looked up from germline, CDR1 is SGHTS and CDR2 is YDEGEE. Trimming removed 6 bases from V and 4 bases from J; junction bases left unmatched: 9. CDR3 nucleotide sequence: TGTGCCAGCACCCCGACAGGGCAAAGCTATGGCTACACCTTC. This sequence encodes CASTPTGQSYGYTF.

CDR3 protein: CASRRGSDYSNNEQFF. CDR3 DNA: TGTGCCAGTAGGAGGGGTTCGGACTATTCAAACAATGAGCAGTTCTTC. The genes are TRBV19 and TRBJ2-1; a weak D match, TRBD2 (6 bases). Trimming stripped 6 bases from V and 5 bases from J, with 20 bases between. This CDR3 spans 16 amino acids. The germline V gene has CDR1 LNHDA and CDR2 SQIVND (reference sequence).

The chain employs TRBV6-4 and TRBJ2-1; 10 bases align to TRBD2. V was clipped by 8 bases and J by 9 bases; unmatched bases: 10. The CDR3 runs to 14 residues. From germline, CDR1 is MRHNA and CDR2 SNTAGT. The DNA of the CDR3 is TGTGCCAGCGGAGCTAGCGGGAGTCGACTTGAGCAGTTCTTC. Translating gives CASGASGSRLEQFF.

CDR3 sequence reads: CASRTTGGSGNTIYF. The CDR3 DNA reads TGTGCCAGCAGGACTACAGGGGGCTCTGGAAACACCATATATTTT. The chain uses TRBV27 and TRBJ1-3, with 8 bases aligning to TRBD1. CDR1 and CDR2 from the germline V gene are MNHEY and SMNVEV (reference sequence). This CDR3 has 15 residues. The V segment lost 6 bases and the J segment 0 bases; nucleotides outside the gene matches: 4.